This record covers a single T cell receptor beta chain. This sample stems from a study of control samples from healthy donors and cancer patients. Assay: immunoSEQ multiplex PCR; the TCRdb copy retains only in-frame clones and omits some. The data show more than 95,000 clones, around 87% seen once. Germline lookup yields CDR1 ENHRY and CDR2 SYGVKD. Trimming stripped 1 base from V and 5 bases from J, with 6 bases between. CDR3 length: 13 residues. The chain has TRBV10-3 and TRBJ1-5; no definite D call. The sample was blood. This receptor was obtained from a man aged 60 to 69 in good health. CDR3 coding DNA: TGTGCCATCAGTGAGTACCTGGATCAGCCCCAGCATTTT. It is translated as CAISEYLDQPQHF.